The rows below give T cell receptor beta chains drawn from one sample of a study of T-cell reconstitution after alpha-beta-depleted transplantation in children. TCRdb itself ran the PCR reads through MiXCR, one entry per CDR3 protein. The table has about 150,000 distinct CDR3 sequences, about 8.8% seen once; the top ten hold 15% to 20%. The source was PBMCs, mostly from graft donor cells, collected 180 days after TCRalphabeta/CD19-depleted stem cell transplant. These receptors came from a female patient between 2 and 15 years old who had a stem cell transplant for congenital amegakaryocytic thrombocytopenia, so the T cells may come from the graft donor. Both conserved end residues are part of each CDR3. The D gene is left open where the match is weak. Clone size, where shown, is once, few, many, or a class for clones that have expanded.

TRBD2 | TRBJ2-7 | TRBV20-1 | many | TGCAGTGCTAGACCCCGACTAGCGGGGATTTACGAGCAGTACTTC | CSARPRLAGIYEQYF
- | TRBJ2-1 | TRBV3-1 | few | TGTGCCAGCAGTCTACCCGGGACCCACAATGAGCAGTTCTTC | CASSLPGTHNEQFF
- | TRBJ2-7 | TRBV7-2 | few | TGTGCCAGCAGCTCGACCGGGACGGGGACCTACGAGCAGTACTTC | CASSSTGTGTYEQYF
- | TRBJ1-3 | TRBV12-3/TRBV12-4 | few | TGTGCCAGCAGTTTCGGGCTAAGGGGCGACTCTGGAAACACCATATATTTT | CASSFGLRGDSGNTIYF
- | TRBJ2-3 | TRBV9 | many | TGTGCCAGCAGCGTAGGAGGGGGAGATACGCAGTATTTT | CASSVGGGDTQYF
TRBD2 | TRBJ2-1 | TRBV20-1 | many | TGCAGTGCTAGTAGCGGGGGAGGCAATGAGCAGTTCTTC | CSASSGGGNEQFF
- | TRBJ2-7 | TRBV24-1 | - | TGTGCCACCAGTGATTTAGCAGGCCTCAAGTACTTC | CATSDLAGLKYF
TRBD2 | TRBJ2-1 | TRBV7-8 | - | TGTGCCAGCAGCTTTCTAGCGGGGTTCTCCTACAATGAGCAGTTCTTC | CASSFLAGFSYNEQFF
- | TRBJ1-1 | TRBV5-5 | many | TGTGCCAGCAGGATATTCGGCACCCAGGGCACTGAAGCTTTCTTT | CASRIFGTQGTEAFF
TRBD2 | TRBJ2-1 | TRBV28 | - | TGTGCCAGCAGTAGACTAGCGGGTGTTTACAATGAGCAGTTCTTC | CASSRLAGVYNEQFF
- | TRBJ1-2 | TRBV29-1 | few | TGCAGCGTTGAAGTAGACAGTAACTATGGCTACACCTTC | CSVEVDSNYGYTF
TRBD1 | TRBJ2-7 | TRBV6-1 | many | TGTGCCAGCAGCACCGGGACAGGGTCCTACGAGCAGTACTTC | CASSTGTGSYEQYF
TRBD1 | TRBJ1-5 | TRBV24-1 | many | TGTGCCACCAGTGATTTGGGCGGGACGAAAGGGGGCCGCAATCAGCCCCAGCATTTT | CATSDLGGTKGGRNQPQHF
- | TRBJ2-3 | TRBV5-1 | - | TGCGCCAGCAGGGAGGCACCGGGCCATACAGATACGCAGTATTTC | CASREAPGHTDTQYF
TRBD1 | TRBJ2-7 | TRBV2 | many | TGTGCCAGCAAGCGGACAGGACTCTACGAGCAGTACTTC | CASKRTGLYEQYF
TRBD1 | TRBJ2-1 | TRBV5-1 | - | TGCGCCAGCAGCCTAACCACGGGACAGGGCGATGAGCAGTTCTTC | CASSLTTGQGDEQFF
TRBD2 | TRBJ2-7 | TRBV12-3/TRBV12-4 | many | TGTGCCAGCAGTCCCCTAGCGGGAAGCTCCTACGAGCAGTACTTC | CASSPLAGSSYEQYF
- | TRBJ2-2 | TRBV3-1 | many | TGTGCCAGCAGCCAAGTGCTCCTTCCGAACACCGGGGAGCTGTTTTTT | CASSQVLLPNTGELFF
- | TRBJ1-4 | TRBV7-4 | - | TGTGCCAGCAGCCTTGGACGAGGAGGGAGGGGGGAAAAACTGTTTTTT | CASSLGRGGRGEKLFF
- | TRBJ2-1 | TRBV7-2 | many | TGTGCCAGCAGCTTACGGTACAATGAGCAGTTCTTC | CASSLRYNEQFF
TRBD2 | TRBJ2-5 | TRBV20-1 | few | TGCAGTGCTAGAGATGGTTGGTCGGGGGGTGAGACCCAGTACTTC | CSARDGWSGGETQYF
- | TRBJ1-1 | TRBV7-9 | few | TGTGCCAGCAGACATGGGACGTTGAACACTGAAGCTTTCTTT | CASRHGTLNTEAFF
- | TRBJ2-1 | TRBV9 | many | TGTGCCAGCAGCCCAAGATATTTTCGCAGTCACAATGAGCAGTTCTTC | CASSPRYFRSHNEQFF
- | TRBJ2-1 | TRBV5-1 | many | TGCGCCAGCAGCTTGGGGGACTCCTACAATGAGCAGTTCTTC | CASSLGDSYNEQFF
- | TRBJ2-5 | TRBV7-7 | few | TGTGCCAGCAGCTTAGGGGGGATGGGTTTACAAGAGACCCAGTACTTC | CASSLGGMGLQETQYF
- | TRBJ1-4 | TRBV20-1 | many | TGCAGTGCTAGGAGGGAGTCTAATGAAAAACTGTTTTTT | CSARRESNEKLFF
- | TRBJ2-1 | TRBV18 | - | TGTGCCAGCAACAGACGCGACGGACCCTCCTACAATGAGCAGTTCTTC | CASNRRDGPSYNEQFF
TRBD2 | TRBJ2-2 | TRBV7-2 | few | TGTGCCAGCAGCTTAGGGGCAAGCGGGAGAACCGGGGAGCTGTTTTTT | CASSLGASGRTGELFF
- | TRBJ2-7 | TRBV12-3/TRBV12-4 | - | TGTGCCAGCAGTTTTCACCTCACCTACGAGCAGTACTTC | CASSFHLTYEQYF
- | TRBJ2-7 | TRBV5-6 | - | TGTGCCATGGGCCCCGGGGGCCCCTACGAGCAGTACTTC | CAMGPGGPYEQYF
- | TRBJ1-2 | TRBV5-6 | few | TGTGCCAGCAGCTTGTGGCCGGGTTCACAAAACACCTTC | CASSLWPGSQNTF
- | TRBJ2-2 | TRBV20-1 | - | TGCAGTGCTAGAGAGGGATACTGCCCCGGGGAGCTGTTTTTT | CSAREGYCPGELFF
- | TRBJ2-7 | TRBV5-1 | few | TGCGCCAGCAGCTCAGTGACAGCCTACGAGCAGTACTTC | CASSSVTAYEQYF
- | TRBJ1-4 | TRBV20-1 | few | TGCAGTGCTAGTTCAGGGGCAGTTAATGAAAAACTGTTTTTT | CSASSGAVNEKLFF
- | TRBJ2-3 | TRBV5-1 | - | TGCGCCAGCATCCGGACCTCAGATACGCAGTATTTT | CASIRTSDTQYF
- | TRBJ2-3 | TRBV18 | many | TGTGCCAGCTCATCCGACGGAGCTAGCACAGATACGCAGTATTTT | CASSSDGASTDTQYF
- | TRBJ1-6 | TRBV20-1 | many | TGCAGTGCTAGTACAGGGACTAATTCACCCCTCCACTTT | CSASTGTNSPLHF
- | TRBJ2-4 | TRBV5-6 | many | TGTGCCAGCAGTGGGGTAGCCAAAAACATTCAGTACTTC | CASSGVAKNIQYF
- | TRBJ1-3 | TRBV10-3 | many | TGTGCCATCAGCCAGGACAGAAAGTCTTCTGGAAACACCATATATTTT | CAISQDRKSSGNTIYF
- | TRBJ1-6 | TRBV20-1 | few | TGCAGTGCTAGAGGGCTGGGAAGTTCACCCCTCCACTTT | CSARGLGSSPLHF
- | TRBJ1-1 | TRBV10-3 | many | TGTGCCATCAGCCCCCACATCGGGGGGGCCGACACTGAAGCTTTCTTT | CAISPHIGGADTEAFF
TRBD2 | TRBJ2-3 | TRBV6-5 | many | TGTGCCAGCAGTTACAGCGGGGCAAGCACAGATACGCAGTATTTT | CASSYSGASTDTQYF
- | TRBJ2-5 | TRBV7-9 | - | TGTGCCAGCAGCTTAGATCGCTCCGTTACAGAAGAGACCCAGTACTTC | CASSLDRSVTEETQYF
- | TRBJ2-1 | TRBV7-6 | many | TGTGCCAGCAGCGTTCTCTTGGATGAGCAGTTCTTC | CASSVLLDEQFF
TRBD2 | TRBJ2-3 | TRBV20-1 | - | TGCAGTGCTAGAGATCCTTTAGCGGGAGGGCCAGATACGCAGTATTTT | CSARDPLAGGPDTQYF
- | TRBJ1-2 | TRBV15 | many | TGTGCCACCAGCACCGACAACTATGGCTACACCTTC | CATSTDNYGYTF
TRBD1 | TRBJ2-3 | TRBV28 | many | TGTGCCAGCAGTTTAGACAGGGCGGTAGATACGCAGTATTTT | CASSLDRAVDTQYF
- | TRBJ2-1 | TRBV3-1 | many | TGTGCCAGCAGCCCCCGGCCGGGGGAGGTGGGTGAGCAGTTCTTC | CASSPRPGEVGEQFF
TRBD1 | TRBJ2-3 | TRBV27 | few | TGTGCCAGCAGGAATTATGGACAGGGGTTAACAGATACGCAGTATTTT | CASRNYGQGLTDTQYF
TRBD2 | TRBJ2-7 | TRBV7-2 | - | TGTGCCAGCAGCTTAGCCCTGCGGGAGGGAGGTTCCTACGAGCAGTACTTC | CASSLALREGGSYEQYF
- | TRBJ2-4 | TRBV7-2 | many | TGTGCCAGCAGCGAGAGAGCCGCGGACTCAGCCAAAAACATTCAGTACTTC | CASSERAADSAKNIQYF
TRBD1 | TRBJ1-3 | TRBV28 | few | TGTGCCAGCAGTTCGGCAGGGGGTTCATTTCTCGGAAACACCATATATTTT | CASSSAGGSFLGNTIYF
- | TRBJ2-7 | TRBV27 | many | TGTGCCAGCAGTTATGCCGGCGGTAGGTACGAGCAGTACTTC | CASSYAGGRYEQYF
- | TRBJ2-7 | TRBV5-1 | many | TGCGCCAGCAGCTTGGGAGGCAGGGGCGACGAGCAGTACTTC | CASSLGGRGDEQYF
- | TRBJ2-5 | TRBV20-1 | many | TGCAGTGCCACCCTAGCGAAAAAAGAGACCCAGTACTTC | CSATLAKKETQYF